What follows are 21 T cell receptor beta chains derived from one specimen sequenced in a study of shared clonotypes between healthy human individuals. Produced via immunoSEQ multiplex PCR; TCRdb's table is partial and in-frame only. The sample contains 2 million or so clones, 90% to 95% of which appear only once. The specimen sequenced was naive CD4+ T cells sorted from blood. Indicated subset: CD45RA+ positively selected. These receptors came from a young man in good health.

This chain joins TRBV4-2 and TRBJ1-1; perhaps TRBD1 as D (5 bases). This CDR3 is 14 amino acids long. CDR1 LGHNA and CDR2 YNFKEQ come from the germline V gene. Between the trimmed V and J ends, which lost 1 base and 6 bases, there was a span of 12 bases. The CDR3 sequence is CASSQVGDLSEAFF. CDR3 sequence (DNA): TGTGCCAGCAGCCAAGTGGGGGATCTCTCTGAAGCTTTCTTT.

The chain combines TRBV10-3 with TRBJ2-5; D is unresolved. Germline CDR1 ENHRY, CDR2 SYGVKD. The V end lost 1 base, the J end lost 2 bases, and 5 bases lay between the germline ends. The CDR3 runs to 13 residues. In DNA, the CDR3 is TGTGCCATCAGTGAGTTTCTGCAAGAGACCCAGTACTTC. It specifies CAISEFLQETQYF.

The gene calls are TRBV4-1 and TRBJ2-7; D might be TRBD2 (5 bases). Germline V lookup: CDR1 MGHRA, CDR2 YSYEKL. Trimming left V 2 bases short and J 6 bases short, with 14 bases between. The CDR3 sequence is 14 residues long. CDR3 region: CASSQRAVMGEQYF. The DNA of the CDR3 is TGCGCCAGCAGCCAACGAGCGGTTATGGGCGAGCAGTACTTC.

The V and J genes are TRBV11-2 and TRBJ2-2; 12 bases line up with TRBD1. After removal of 3 bases from V and 3 bases from J, the junction contained 8 bases not matched to a gene. Germline V lookup: CDR1 SGHAT, CDR2 FQNNGV. The CDR3 runs to 18 residues. CDR3 in DNA: TGTGCCAGCAGCTTGCCCACGGGACAGGGGGCGGACACCGGGGAGCTGTTTTTT. Translated, it gives CASSLPTGQGADTGELFF.

The rearrangement joins TRBV5-6 to TRBJ1-1, with no clear D. The V end was cut by 2 bases, the J end by 7 bases, with 18 bases between. The germline CDR1 and CDR2 sequences are SGHDT and YYEEEE. CDR3 length equals 15 residues. The CDR3 protein is CASSFYGPRPIEAFF. The CDR3 DNA is TGTGCCAGCAGCTTTTATGGTCCCCGCCCCATTGAAGCTTTCTTT.

V gene TRBV7-2 combines with J gene TRBJ2-7, with 8 bases matching TRBD2. The CDR3 is 13 amino acids. V was pared by 4 bases and J by 3 bases, with 2 bases of the junction left unmatched. CDR1 is SGHTA and CDR2 is FQGNSA in the germline V gene. The chain's CDR3 is CASSSGLDYEQYF. DNA of the CDR3: TGTGCCAGCAGCTCGGGACTAGACTACGAGCAGTACTTC.

As DNA, the CDR3 is TGTGCCAGCAGCCGACGGACGGGACAAACAAACACCGGGGAGCTGTTTTTT. Translation: CASSRRTGQTNTGELFF. The V gene is TRBV5-4, the J gene TRBJ2-2, with D perhaps TRBD1 (6 bases). Trimming removed 4 bases from V and 2 bases from J, with 18 bases in between. The V gene's germline CDR1 is SGHNT and CDR2 YYREEE (reference sequence). There are 17 residues in the CDR3.

The chain joins TRBV7-2 to TRBJ1-1, with D hard to call. From germline, CDR1 is SGHTA and CDR2 FQGNSA. This CDR3 region has 15 residues. Trimming removed 2 bases at V and 0 bases at J, with 10 bases between. The chain's CDR3 is CASSLTSGMNTEAFF. As DNA, the CDR3 is TGTGCCAGCAGCTTAACTTCTGGCATGAACACTGAAGCTTTCTTT.

With regard to this clone: One end of the junction is discordant with germline, which a read error may explain. V is TRBV7-7 and J is TRBJ1-1, with D uncertain. The CDR3 covers 13 residues. Germline values: CDR1 SSHAT, CDR2 FNYEAQ (reference sequence). This CDR3 is CASSLDIGTEAFF. DNA of the CDR3: TGTGCTAGCAGCTTAGACATTGGAACTGAAGCTTTCTTT.

The V gene is TRBV6-1, the J gene TRBJ1-3; 8 nucleotides agree with TRBD1. The CDR3 is 16 amino acids. From germline, CDR1 is MNHNS and CDR2 SASEGT. The V gene end was trimmed by 3 bases and the J gene end by 0 bases; junction bases not matched to a gene: 4. The CDR3 DNA follows: TGTGCCAGCAGTGAGAGACAGGGGCGCTCTGGAAACACCATATATTTT. As protein: CASSERQGRSGNTIYF.

CDR3 sequence (DNA): TGTGCCAGCAGCCAGATACAGGGGGCGGGTACAGATACGCAGTATTTT. This codes for CASSQIQGAGTDTQYF. V and J are TRBV7-9 and TRBJ2-3, with 9 bases matching TRBD1. Looked up from germline, CDR1 is SEHNR and CDR2 is FQNEAQ (reference sequence). The CDR3 contains 16 residues. The trim removed 5 bases at V and 3 bases at J, leaving 9 bases unmatched.

CDR3 loop: CASSAGTSGRKEQFF. The CDR3 DNA reads as TGTGCCAGCAGCGCCGGGACTAGCGGGAGGAAGGAGCAGTTCTTC. V gene TRBV7-9 combines with J gene TRBJ2-1, with 15 bases that match TRBD2. Trimming cost V 5 bases and J 10 bases; bases outside gene matches: 6. The germline V gene encodes CDR1 SEHNR and CDR2 FQNEAQ (reference sequence). This CDR3 is built from 15 residues.

V gene TRBV6-1 combines with J gene TRBJ2-2; D might be TRBD1 (5 bases). V was clipped by 2 bases and J by 3 bases, with 16 bases between them. Germline CDR1 MNHNS, CDR2 SASEGT. This CDR3 is 17 amino acids long. CDR3 in DNA: TGTGCCAGCAGTGAACTGGGGCCCGAAGTAGACACCGGGGAGCTGTTTTTT. Residues: CASSELGPEVDTGELFF.

The V gene is TRBV28, the J gene TRBJ2-1, with D maybe TRBD2 (5 bases). The CDR3 contains 14 residues. V lost 2 bases and J 6 bases, leaving 11 bases between the germline ends. The V gene's germline CDR1 is MDHEN and CDR2 SYDVKM. The CDR3 spells CASSLSRGPNEQFF. CDR3 DNA sequence: TGTGCCAGCAGTTTAAGTAGAGGGCCCAATGAGCAGTTCTTC. Together with reference TRBV28 and TRBJ2-1, the CDR3 gives the full variable domain: DVKVTQSSRYLVKRTGEKVFLECVQDMDHENMFWYRQDPGLGLRLIYFSYDVKMKEKGDIPEGYSVSREKKERFSLILESASTNQTSMYLCASSLSRGPNEQFFGPGTRLTVL.

The chain employs TRBV19 and TRBJ1-6; D remains ambiguous. Trimming cost V 5 bases and J 0 bases, with 8 bases left between them. The germline V gene encodes CDR1 LNHDA and CDR2 SQIVND (reference sequence). The CDR3 has 15 residues. The CDR3 reads CASSREVSYNSPLHF. The DNA of the CDR3 is TGTGCCAGTAGTCGGGAAGTCTCCTATAATTCACCCCTCCACTTT.

This clone was found a few times. The CDR3 DNA reads as TGTGCCAGCAGCCCTGGACAGGGCACCTATGGCTACACCTTC. It codes for CASSPGQGTYGYTF. The chain employs TRBV5-4 and TRBJ1-2, with 8 bases aligning to TRBD1. Germline V CDR1 and CDR2: SGHNT, YYREEE (reference sequence). There are 14 residues in the CDR3. The junction had 6 bases not matched to a gene; V was cut back by 4 bases and J by 4 bases.

This chain connects TRBV7-2 to TRBJ2-7; 7 bases align to TRBD1. The V gene's germline CDR1 is SGHTA and CDR2 FQGNSA. The CDR3 extends over 15 amino acids. V lost 1 base and J lost 3; bases outside the gene matches: 6. The CDR3 loop is CASSLDRGLIYEQYF. Here the CDR3 DNA reads TGTGCCAGCAGCTTAGACAGGGGCCTGATCTACGAGCAGTACTTC.

This clone was seen once. V is TRBV5-1 and J is TRBJ2-7, with a weak D call TRBD2 (7 bases). The CDR3 runs 16 residues. CDR1 SGHRS and CDR2 YFSETQ come from the germline V gene. The ends were cut back, 2 bases at V and 6 bases at J, with 21 bases in the middle. CDR3 protein: CASSLRGASNTGEQYF. The CDR3 DNA reads as TGCGCCAGCAGCTTACGGGGGGCCTCGAATACCGGCGAGCAGTACTTC.

This chain joins TRBV28 and TRBJ2-7; no reliable D call. This CDR3 region has 13 residues. The germline V gene has CDR1 MDHEN and CDR2 SYDVKM. Trimming removed 4 bases at V and 7 bases at J, with 14 bases between. This chain's CDR3 is CASSSADLWEQYF. CDR3 coding DNA: TGTGCCAGCAGTTCGGCAGACCTCTGGGAGCAGTACTTC.

The genes are TRBV20-1 and TRBJ2-7; tentative D call: TRBD2 (6 bases). The CDR3 loop spans 11 amino acids. Germline-derived CDR1 and CDR2 are DFQATT and SNEGSKA (reference sequence). V was shortened by 6 bases and J by 4 bases, with 10 bases between the two germline ends. CDR3 protein: CSAKGGYEQYF. As DNA, the CDR3 is TGCAGTGCCAAGGGAGGTTACGAGCAGTACTTC.

About this clone: The same CDR3 also results from other DNA sequences found in this sample. The genes are TRBV7-2 and TRBJ2-7; no reliable D call. The CDR3 totals 11 residues. From germline, CDR1 is SGHTA and CDR2 FQGNSA. Trimming removed 7 bases from V and 0 bases from J, with 4 bases in between. Written as DNA, the CDR3 is TGTGCCAGCACGGACTCCTACGAGCAGTACTTC. Its protein is CASTDSYEQYF.